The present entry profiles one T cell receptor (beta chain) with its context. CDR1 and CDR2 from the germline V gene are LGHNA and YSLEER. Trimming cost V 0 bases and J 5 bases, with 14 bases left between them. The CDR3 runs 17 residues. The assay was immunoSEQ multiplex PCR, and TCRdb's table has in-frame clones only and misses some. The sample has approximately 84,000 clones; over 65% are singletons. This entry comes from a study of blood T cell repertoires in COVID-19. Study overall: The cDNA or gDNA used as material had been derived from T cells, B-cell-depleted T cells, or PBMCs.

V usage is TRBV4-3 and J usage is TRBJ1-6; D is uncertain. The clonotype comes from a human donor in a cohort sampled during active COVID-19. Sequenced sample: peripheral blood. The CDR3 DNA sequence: TGCGCCAGCAGCCAAGATTTAGTGCCTTCACATAATTCACCCCTCCACTTT. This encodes CASSQDLVPSHNSPLHF.